The next 13 T cell receptor beta chains were all read from a single sample in a study of OX40 agonist ivuxolimab in advanced cancers. Using immunoSEQ multiplex PCR, the repertoire was profiled, and TCRdb retains in-frame clones only, with some absent. The table has roughly 75,000 clones, roughly 90% seen once; the top ten hold around 2.8%. The source material was CD4+ or CD8+ T cells sorted from blood, sampled in a trial of the OX40 agonist ivuxolimab. The source of these receptors is an adult with an advanced solid tumor such as melanoma, head and neck, liver or kidney cancer.

The CDR3 region has the DNA TGTGCCAGCAGCCAAGATCTGTCAGGGGGAGGAAACACCATATATTTT. Its protein is CASSQDLSGGGNTIYF. The rearrangement uses TRBV4-2 and TRBJ1-3, with 7 bases fitting TRBD1. With V trimmed by 0 bases and J by 4 bases, 6 bases remained unmatched. Germline V gene lookup returns CDR1 LGHNA and CDR2 YNFKEQ. The CDR3 contains 16 residues.

The rearrangement links TRBV28 to TRBJ1-2, with 10 positions matching TRBD1. This CDR3 spans 16 amino acids. Germline values: CDR1 MDHEN, CDR2 SYDVKM. Trimming at V came to 4 bases and at J to 3 bases, leaving 8 bases not matched to a gene. The CDR3 region has the DNA TGTGCCAGCAGTTCCCCCGGGACAGGGGAGGACTATGGCTACACCTTC. Its translation: CASSSPGTGEDYGYTF.

This chain connects TRBV5-5 to TRBJ1-5; D is unresolved. CDR1 is SGHKS, CDR2 YYEKEE, per germline (reference sequence). CDR3 length equals 14 residues. V was shortened by 4 bases and J by 3 bases, with 11 bases between the two germline ends. CDR3 bases: TGTGCCAGCAGCGGAGACCGATTCAATCAGCCCCAGCATTTT. Translated: CASSGDRFNQPQHF.

The genes are TRBV14 and TRBJ1-4; D is undetermined. The CDR3 length is 15 residues. CDR1 is SGHDN and CDR2 is FVKESK in the germline V gene. The V and J ends lost 0 bases and 3 bases respectively, with 8 bases between them. The CDR3 sequence is CASSQEVLSNEKLFF. CDR3 DNA sequence: TGTGCCAGCAGCCAAGAAGTACTGTCTAATGAAAAACTGTTTTTT.

The chain employs TRBV18 and TRBJ2-5, with 7 bases matching TRBD1. CDR3 size: 19 residues. Germline lookup yields CDR1 KGHSH and CDR2 LQKENI. After removal of 6 bases from V and 4 bases from J, the junction contained 23 bases not matched to a gene. In DNA form, the CDR3 reads TGTGCCAGCTCCTATGTGATGCCGGGACAGTTAATTGAAGGAGAGACCCAGTACTTC. It specifies CASSYVMPGQLIEGETQYF.

This clone occurred once. The V call is TRBV28, the J call TRBJ2-7; D unresolved. CDR1 is MDHEN, CDR2 SYDVKM, per germline. This CDR3 region has 11 residues. Trimming pared 6 bases from V and 3 bases from J, leaving 6 bases between. The CDR3 nucleotides read TGTGCCAGCAGCTTCCACTACGAGCAGTACTTC. This gives the protein CASSFHYEQYF.

This clone was observed a single time. The chain joins TRBV6-5 to TRBJ1-1; D gene ambiguous. Trimming left V 5 bases short and J 1 base short, with 2 bases between. CDR1 and CDR2 (germline): MNHEY, SVGAGI. This CDR3 comprises 11 residues. In nucleotides, the CDR3 is TGTGCCAGCAGTGGGAACACTGAAGCTTTCTTT. Translation gives CASSGNTEAFF.

This clone was recorded once. The chain has TRBV7-6 and TRBJ2-6; D is unresolved. With 4 bases removed from V and 4 bases from J, the gap between germline ends came to 2 bases. Germline loops: CDR1 SGHVS, CDR2 FNYEAQ. The CDR3 length is 12 residues. The CDR3 nucleotides read TGTGCCAGCAGCTCCGGGGCCAACGTCCTGACTTTC. Its translation: CASSSGANVLTF.

The genes are TRBV27 and TRBJ1-2; weak D call: TRBD1 (5 bases). Trimming stripped 3 bases from V and 7 bases from J, with 15 bases between. The CDR3 extends over 14 amino acids. Germline CDR1 is MNHEY and CDR2 is SMNVEV (reference sequence). The CDR3 sequence is CASSFARATGGYTF. The CDR3, as DNA: TGTGCCAGCAGTTTCGCCAGGGCCACGGGTGGCTACACCTTC.

This chain connects TRBV5-4 to TRBJ2-5; 9 positions agree with TRBD1. The germline CDR1 and CDR2 sequences are SGHNT and YYREEE (reference sequence). V trimming: 5 bases; J trimming: 4 bases; junction bases outside the gene matches: 0. The CDR3 runs 12 residues. The DNA of the CDR3 is TGTGCCAGCAGGACAGGGGGAGAGACCCAGTACTTC. This gives the protein CASRTGGETQYF.

The chain is built from TRBV2 and TRBJ2-2, with 10 bases matching TRBD2. The CDR3 covers 16 residues. CDR1 is SNHLY, CDR2 FYNNEI, per germline. The V and J ends lost 8 bases and 2 bases, in that order; junction bases with no gene match: 8. The CDR3 DNA follows: TGTGCCAGCCAGGGGCTAGCGGGGGTCAACACCGGGGAGCTGTTTTTT. This sequence encodes CASQGLAGVNTGELFF.

This sequence joins TRBV7-8 and TRBJ2-5; 8 nucleotides match TRBD1. Germline CDR1 SGHVS, CDR2 FQNEAQ. V dropped 4 bases and J dropped 0; count of bases not matched to a gene: 7. The CDR3 loop spans 16 amino acids. CDR3 coding DNA: TGTGCCAGCAGCTCCTCGACAGGGGCTAACCAAGAGACCCAGTACTTC. Protein: CASSSSTGANQETQYF.

The V call is TRBV2, the J call TRBJ2-2; TRBD2 matches at 8 bases. CDR3 length: 15 amino acids. Per germline, CDR1 SNHLY and CDR2 FYNNEI. Trimming removed 7 bases from V and 4 bases from J; junction bases left unmatched: 8. CDR3 in amino acids: CASTGGAGVTGELFF. As DNA, the CDR3 is TGTGCCAGCACGGGGGGAGCGGGGGTCACCGGGGAGCTGTTTTTT. Together with reference TRBV2 and TRBJ2-2, the CDR3 gives the full variable domain: EPEVTQTPSHQVTQMGQEVILRCVPISNHLYFYWYRQILGQKVEFLVSFYNNEISEKSEIFDDQFSVERPDGSNFTLKIRSTKLEDSAMYFCASTGGAGVTGELFFGEGSRLTVL.